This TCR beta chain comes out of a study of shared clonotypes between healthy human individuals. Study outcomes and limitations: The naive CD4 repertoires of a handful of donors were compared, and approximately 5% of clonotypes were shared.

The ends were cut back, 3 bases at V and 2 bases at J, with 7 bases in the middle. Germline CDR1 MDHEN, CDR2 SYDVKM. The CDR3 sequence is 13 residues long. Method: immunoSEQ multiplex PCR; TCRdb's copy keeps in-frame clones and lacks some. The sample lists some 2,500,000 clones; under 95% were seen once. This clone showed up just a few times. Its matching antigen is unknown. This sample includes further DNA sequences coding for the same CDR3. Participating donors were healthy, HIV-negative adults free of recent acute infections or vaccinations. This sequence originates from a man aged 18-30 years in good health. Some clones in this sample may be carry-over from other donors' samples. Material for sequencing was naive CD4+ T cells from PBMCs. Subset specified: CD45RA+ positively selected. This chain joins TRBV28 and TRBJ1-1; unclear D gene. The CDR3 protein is CASSLNSNTEAFF. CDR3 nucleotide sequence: TGTGCCAGCAGTTTGAACAGTAACACTGAAGCTTTCTTT.